This T cell receptor (beta chain) was documented in a study of blood T cell repertoires in COVID-19. On the study more broadly: Both acute and convalescent COVID-19 samples were obtained from the United States, Italy and Spain.

As handled by the study authors: Nucleated cell counts were estimated from reference gene primer amplification. Only in-frame clones appear in the TCRdb table, and some are missing; sequencing was by immunoSEQ multiplex PCR. V, J and clone size were drawn from that table, and D and trimming were deduced from the DNA. The table has approximately 230,000 clones, 88% seen once. With 0 bases clipped from V and 6 bases from J, the junction kept 2 bases outside the gene matches. The germline CDR1 and CDR2 sequences are LNHDA and SQIVND (reference sequence). The CDR3 extends over 15 amino acids. Sequencing used peripheral blood. The source of this sequence is a woman between 25 and 40 years old with COVID-19, enrolled during active disease. This chain joins TRBV19 and TRBJ1-4; 9 bases are a match to TRBD1. The CDR3 here is CASSIEGQGYEKLFF. DNA for the CDR3: TGTGCCAGTAGTATAGAGGGACAGGGTTATGAAAAACTGTTTTTT. The variable domain in full, completed from reference TRBV19 and TRBJ1-4, reads DGGITQSPKYLFRKEGQNVTLSCEQNLNHDAMYWYRQDPGQGLRLIYYSQIVNDFQKGDIAEGYSVSREKKESFPLTVTSAQKNPTAFYLCASSIEGQGYEKLFFGSGTQLSVL.